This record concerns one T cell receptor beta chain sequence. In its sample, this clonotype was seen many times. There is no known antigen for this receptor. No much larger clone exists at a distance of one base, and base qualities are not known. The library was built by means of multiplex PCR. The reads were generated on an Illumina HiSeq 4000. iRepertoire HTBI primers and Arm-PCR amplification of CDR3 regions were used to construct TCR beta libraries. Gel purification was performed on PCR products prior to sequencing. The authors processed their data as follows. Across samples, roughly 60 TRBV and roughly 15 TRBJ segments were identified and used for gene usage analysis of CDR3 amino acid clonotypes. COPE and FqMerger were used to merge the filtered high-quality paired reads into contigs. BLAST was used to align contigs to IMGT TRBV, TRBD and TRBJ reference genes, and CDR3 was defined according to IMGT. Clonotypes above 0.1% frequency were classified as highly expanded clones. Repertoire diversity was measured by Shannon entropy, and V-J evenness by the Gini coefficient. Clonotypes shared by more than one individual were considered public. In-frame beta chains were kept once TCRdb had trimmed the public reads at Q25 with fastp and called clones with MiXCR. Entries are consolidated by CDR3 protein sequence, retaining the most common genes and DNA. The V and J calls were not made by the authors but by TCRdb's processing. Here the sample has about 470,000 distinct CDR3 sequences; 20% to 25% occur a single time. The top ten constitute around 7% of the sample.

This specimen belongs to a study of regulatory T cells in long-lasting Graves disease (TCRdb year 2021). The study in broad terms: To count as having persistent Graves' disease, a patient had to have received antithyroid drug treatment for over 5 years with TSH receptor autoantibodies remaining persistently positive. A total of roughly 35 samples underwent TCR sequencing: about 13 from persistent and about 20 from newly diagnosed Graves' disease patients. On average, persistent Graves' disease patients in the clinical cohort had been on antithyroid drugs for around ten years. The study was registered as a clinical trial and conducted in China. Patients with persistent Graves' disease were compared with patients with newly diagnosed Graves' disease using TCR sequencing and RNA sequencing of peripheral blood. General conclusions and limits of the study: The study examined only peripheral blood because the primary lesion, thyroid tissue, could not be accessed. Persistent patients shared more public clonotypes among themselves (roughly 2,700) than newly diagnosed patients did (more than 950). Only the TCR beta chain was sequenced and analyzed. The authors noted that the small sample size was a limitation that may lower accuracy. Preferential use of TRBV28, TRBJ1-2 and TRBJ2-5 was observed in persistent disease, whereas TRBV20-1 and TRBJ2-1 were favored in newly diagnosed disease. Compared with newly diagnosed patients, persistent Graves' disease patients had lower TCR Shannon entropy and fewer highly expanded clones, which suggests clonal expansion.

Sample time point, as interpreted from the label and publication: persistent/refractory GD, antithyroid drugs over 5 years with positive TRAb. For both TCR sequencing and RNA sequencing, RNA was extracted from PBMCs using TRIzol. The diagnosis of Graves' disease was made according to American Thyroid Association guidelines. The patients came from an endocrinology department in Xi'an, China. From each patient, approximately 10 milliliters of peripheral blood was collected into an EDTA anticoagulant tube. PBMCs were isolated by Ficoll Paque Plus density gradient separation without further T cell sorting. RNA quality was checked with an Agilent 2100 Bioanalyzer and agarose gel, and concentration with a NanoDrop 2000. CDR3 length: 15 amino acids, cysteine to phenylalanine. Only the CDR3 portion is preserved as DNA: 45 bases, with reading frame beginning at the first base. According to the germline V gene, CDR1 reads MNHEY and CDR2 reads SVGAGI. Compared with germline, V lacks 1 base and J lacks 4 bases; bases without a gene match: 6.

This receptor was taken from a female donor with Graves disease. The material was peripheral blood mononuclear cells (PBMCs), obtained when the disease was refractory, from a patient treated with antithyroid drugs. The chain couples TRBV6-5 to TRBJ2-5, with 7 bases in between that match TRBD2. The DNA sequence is TGTGCCAGCAGTTACTTGGGGGGGGGAGGAGAGACCCAGTACTTC. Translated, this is CASSYLGGGGETQYF.